This T cell receptor (beta chain) comes out of a study of T cells after yellow fever vaccination. This clonotype came up a few times. This CDR3 is built from 15 residues. Trimming took off 3 bases at V and 2 bases at J, with 11 bases between the two ends. Per the germline V gene, CDR1 is KGHSH and CDR2 is LQKENI. TCRdb processed the 5' RACE reads anew with MiXCR; each CDR3 protein has one entry. The data contain 300,000 to 400,000 distinct CDR3 sequences, 8.7% of them seen just once; the ten biggest clones take up more than 15%. The sequencing used PBMCs, collected on the day of the first yellow fever vaccination. The chain uses TRBV18 and TRBJ2-1, with D possibly TRBD2 on 6 matching bases. The TCR originated in a man younger than 35 who received the YFV17D yellow fever vaccine. CDR3 residues: CASSPTSNPYNEQFF. The CDR3 DNA follows: TGTGCCAGCTCACCTACTAGCAACCCCTACAATGAGCAGTTCTTC.